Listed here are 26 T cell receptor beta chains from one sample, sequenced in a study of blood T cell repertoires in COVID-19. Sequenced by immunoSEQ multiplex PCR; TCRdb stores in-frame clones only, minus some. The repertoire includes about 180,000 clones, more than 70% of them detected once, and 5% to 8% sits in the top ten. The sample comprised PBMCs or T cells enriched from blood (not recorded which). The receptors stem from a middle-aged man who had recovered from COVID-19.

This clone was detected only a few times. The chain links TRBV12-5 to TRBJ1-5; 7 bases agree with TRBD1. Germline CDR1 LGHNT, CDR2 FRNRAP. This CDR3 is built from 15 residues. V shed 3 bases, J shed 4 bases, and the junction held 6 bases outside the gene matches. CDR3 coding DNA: TGTGCTAGTGGTTTCGCGGACAGGAGTAATCAGCCCCAGCATTTT. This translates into CASGFADRSNQPQHF.

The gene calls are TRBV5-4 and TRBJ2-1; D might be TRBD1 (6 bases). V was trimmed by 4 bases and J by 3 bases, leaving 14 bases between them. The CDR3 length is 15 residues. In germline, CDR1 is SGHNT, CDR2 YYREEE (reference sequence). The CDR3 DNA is TGTGCCAGCAGCATGGACAGCCGTTTCTACAATGAGCAGTTCTTC. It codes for CASSMDSRFYNEQFF.

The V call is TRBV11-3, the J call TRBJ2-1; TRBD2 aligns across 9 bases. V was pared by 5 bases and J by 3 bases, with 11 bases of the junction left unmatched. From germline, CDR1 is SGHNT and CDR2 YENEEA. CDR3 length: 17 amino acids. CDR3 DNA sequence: TGTGCCAGCAGCCTACCGCGGGGGGGCAGAGTCTACAATGAGCAGTTCTTC. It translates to CASSLPRGGRVYNEQFF.

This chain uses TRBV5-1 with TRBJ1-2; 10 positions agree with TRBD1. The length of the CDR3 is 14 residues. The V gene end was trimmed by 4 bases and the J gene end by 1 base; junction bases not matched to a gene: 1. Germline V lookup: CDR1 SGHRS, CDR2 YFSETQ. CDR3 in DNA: TGCGCCAGCAGCGGGACAGGGGTTAACTATGGCTACACCTTC. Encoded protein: CASSGTGVNYGYTF.

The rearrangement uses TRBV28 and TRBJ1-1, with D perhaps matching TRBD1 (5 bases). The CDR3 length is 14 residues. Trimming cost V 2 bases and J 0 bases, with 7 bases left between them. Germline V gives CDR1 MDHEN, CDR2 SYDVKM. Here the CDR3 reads CASSLRGMNTEAFF. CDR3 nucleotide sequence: TGTGCCAGCAGTTTACGGGGGATGAACACTGAAGCTTTCTTT.

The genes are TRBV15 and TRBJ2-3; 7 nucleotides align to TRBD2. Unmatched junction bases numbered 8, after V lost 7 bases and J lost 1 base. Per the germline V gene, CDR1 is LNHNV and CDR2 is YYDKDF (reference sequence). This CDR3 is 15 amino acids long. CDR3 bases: TGTGCCACCACGACACCGGGGGGAGGCACAGATACGCAGTATTTT. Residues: CATTTPGGGTDTQYF.

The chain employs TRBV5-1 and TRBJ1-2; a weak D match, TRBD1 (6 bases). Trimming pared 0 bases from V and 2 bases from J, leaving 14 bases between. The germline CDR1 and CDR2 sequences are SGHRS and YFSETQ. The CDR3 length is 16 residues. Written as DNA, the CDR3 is TGCGCCAGCAGCTTGGACGCAGGGGCTGTCAACTATGGCTACACCTTC. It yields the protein CASSLDAGAVNYGYTF.

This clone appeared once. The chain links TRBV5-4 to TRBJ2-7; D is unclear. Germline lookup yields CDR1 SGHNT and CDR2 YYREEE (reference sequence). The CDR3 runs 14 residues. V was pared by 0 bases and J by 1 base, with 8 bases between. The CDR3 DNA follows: TGTGCCAGCAGCTTGGGCCGGGTGTCCTACGAGCAGTACTTC. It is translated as CASSLGRVSYEQYF. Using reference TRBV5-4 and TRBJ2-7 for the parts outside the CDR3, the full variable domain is ETGVTQSPTHLIKTRGQQVTLRCSSQSGHNTVSWYQQALGQGPQFIFQYYREEENGRGNFPPRFSGLQFPNYSSELNVNALELDDSALYLCASSLGRVSYEQYFGPGTRLTVT.

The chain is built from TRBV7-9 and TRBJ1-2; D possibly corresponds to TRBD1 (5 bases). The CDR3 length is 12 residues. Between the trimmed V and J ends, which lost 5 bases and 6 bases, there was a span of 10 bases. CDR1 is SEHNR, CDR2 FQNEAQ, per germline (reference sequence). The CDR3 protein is CASSGPGDGYTF. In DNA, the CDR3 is TGTGCCAGCAGCGGTCCGGGGGATGGCTACACCTTC. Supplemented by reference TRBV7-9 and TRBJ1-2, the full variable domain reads DTGVSQNPRHKITKRGQNVTFRCDPISEHNRLYWYRQTLGQGPEFLTYFQNEAQLEKSRLLSDRFSAERPKGSFSTLEIQRTEQGDSAMYLCASSGPGDGYTFGSGTRLTVV.

The DNA for the CDR3 is TGTGCCAGCAGCTTAGGTCCCCTAGCGGGAGGAGATACGCAGTATTTT. Protein product: CASSLGPLAGGDTQYF. This sequence joins TRBV7-3 and TRBJ2-3; TRBD2 matches at 11 bases. The CDR3 covers 16 residues. Germline CDR1 SGHTA, CDR2 FQGTGA. Trimming cost V 2 bases and J 5 bases; bases outside gene matches: 6.

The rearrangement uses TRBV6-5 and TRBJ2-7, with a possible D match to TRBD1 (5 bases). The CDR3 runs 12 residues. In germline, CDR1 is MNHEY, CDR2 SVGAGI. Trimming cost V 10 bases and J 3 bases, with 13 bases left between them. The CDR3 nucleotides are TGTGCCATCACCGACAGATACTACGAGCAGTACTTC. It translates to CAITDRYYEQYF.

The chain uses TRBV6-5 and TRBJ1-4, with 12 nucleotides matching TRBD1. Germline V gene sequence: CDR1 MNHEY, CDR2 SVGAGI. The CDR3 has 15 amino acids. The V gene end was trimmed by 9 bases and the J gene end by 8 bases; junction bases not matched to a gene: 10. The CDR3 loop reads CASSPGTGGGEKLFF. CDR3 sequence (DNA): TGTGCCAGTTCCCCCGGGACAGGGGGCGGCGAAAAACTGTTTTTT.

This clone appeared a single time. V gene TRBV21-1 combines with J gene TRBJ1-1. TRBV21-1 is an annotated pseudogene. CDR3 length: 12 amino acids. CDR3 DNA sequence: TGTGCCGCGACGGCGGTTAGCACTGAAGCTTTCTTT. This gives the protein CAATAVSTEAFF.

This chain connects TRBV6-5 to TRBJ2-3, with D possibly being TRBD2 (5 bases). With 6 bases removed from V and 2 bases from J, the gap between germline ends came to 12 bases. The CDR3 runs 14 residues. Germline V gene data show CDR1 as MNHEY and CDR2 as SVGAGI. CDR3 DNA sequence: TGTGCCAGCAGGGACGGACTTATCACAGATACGCAGTATTTT. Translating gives CASRDGLITDTQYF.

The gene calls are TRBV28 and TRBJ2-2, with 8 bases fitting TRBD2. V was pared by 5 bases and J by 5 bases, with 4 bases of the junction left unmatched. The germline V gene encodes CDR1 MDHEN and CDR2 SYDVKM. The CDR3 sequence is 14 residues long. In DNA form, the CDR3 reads TGTGCCAGCAGTCCCGGGACTAGAACCGGGGAGCTGTTTTTT. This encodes CASSPGTRTGELFF.

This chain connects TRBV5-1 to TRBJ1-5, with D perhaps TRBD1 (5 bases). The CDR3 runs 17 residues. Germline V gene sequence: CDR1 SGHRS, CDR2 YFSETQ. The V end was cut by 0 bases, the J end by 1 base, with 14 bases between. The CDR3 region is CASSLGTGGKSNQPQHF. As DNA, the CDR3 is TGCGCCAGCAGCTTGGGCACGGGGGGGAAAAGCAATCAGCCCCAGCATTTT.

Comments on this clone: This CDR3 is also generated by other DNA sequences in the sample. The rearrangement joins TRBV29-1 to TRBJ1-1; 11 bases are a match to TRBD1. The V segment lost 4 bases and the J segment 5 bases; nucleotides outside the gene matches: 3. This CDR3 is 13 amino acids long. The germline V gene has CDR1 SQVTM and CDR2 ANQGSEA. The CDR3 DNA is TGCAGCGTTGTGGGACAGGGGGGAACTGAAGCTTTCTTT. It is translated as CSVVGQGGTEAFF.

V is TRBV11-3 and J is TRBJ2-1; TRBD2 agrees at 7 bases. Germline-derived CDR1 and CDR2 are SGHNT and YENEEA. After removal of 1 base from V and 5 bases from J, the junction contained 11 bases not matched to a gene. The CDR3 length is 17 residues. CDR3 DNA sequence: TGTGCCAGCAGCTTAGCTGGGAGGGTTTTAGGGGACAATGAGCAGTTCTTC. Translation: CASSLAGRVLGDNEQFF.

In DNA form, the CDR3 reads TGTGCCAGCAGCACCCGGACAGGGAGTATCGCTGAAGCTTTCTTT. As protein: CASSTRTGSIAEAFF. The chain links TRBV11-3 to TRBJ1-1; 8 nucleotides match TRBD1. The CDR3 contains 15 residues. The germline gives CDR1 SGHNT, CDR2 YENEEA. Trimming at V came to 5 bases and at J to 6 bases, leaving 11 bases not matched to a gene.

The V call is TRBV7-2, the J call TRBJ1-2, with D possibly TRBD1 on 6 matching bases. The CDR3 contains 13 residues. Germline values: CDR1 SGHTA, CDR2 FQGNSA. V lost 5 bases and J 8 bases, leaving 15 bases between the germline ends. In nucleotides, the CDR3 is TGTGCCAGCAGCCGAGACAGGCGAGGCGGCTACACCTTC. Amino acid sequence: CASSRDRRGGYTF.

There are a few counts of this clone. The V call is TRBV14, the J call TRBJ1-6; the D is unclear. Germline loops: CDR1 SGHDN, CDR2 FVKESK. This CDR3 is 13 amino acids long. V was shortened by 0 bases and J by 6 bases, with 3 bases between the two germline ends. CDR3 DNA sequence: TGTGCCAGCAGCCAAGATCTTAATTCACCCCTCCACTTT. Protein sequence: CASSQDLNSPLHF.

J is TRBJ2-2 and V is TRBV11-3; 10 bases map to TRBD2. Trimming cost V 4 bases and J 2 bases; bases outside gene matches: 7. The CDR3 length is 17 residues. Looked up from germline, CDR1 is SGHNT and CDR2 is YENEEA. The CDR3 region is CASSSPTSGVNTGELFF. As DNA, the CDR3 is TGTGCCAGCAGCTCACCAACTAGCGGGGTTAACACCGGGGAGCTGTTTTTT.

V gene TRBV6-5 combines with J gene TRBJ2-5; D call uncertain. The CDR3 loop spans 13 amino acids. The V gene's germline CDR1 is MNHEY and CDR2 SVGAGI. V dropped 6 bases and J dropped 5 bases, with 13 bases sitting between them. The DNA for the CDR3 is TGTGCCAGCAGCCTCTTAATCGAGGAGACCCAGTACTTC. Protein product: CASSLLIEETQYF.

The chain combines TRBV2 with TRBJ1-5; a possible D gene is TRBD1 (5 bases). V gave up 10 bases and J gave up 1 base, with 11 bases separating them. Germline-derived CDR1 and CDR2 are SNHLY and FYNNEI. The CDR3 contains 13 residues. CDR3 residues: CATGRDSNQPQHF. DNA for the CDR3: TGTGCCACGGGGAGGGACAGCAATCAGCCCCAGCATTTT.

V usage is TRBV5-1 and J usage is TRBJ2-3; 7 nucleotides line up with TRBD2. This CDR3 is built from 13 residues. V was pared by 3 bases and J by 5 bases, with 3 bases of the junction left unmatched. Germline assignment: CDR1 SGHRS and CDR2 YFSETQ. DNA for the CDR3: TGCGCCAGCAGCTCCTCTAGCGGAGATACGCAGTATTTT. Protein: CASSSSSGDTQYF.

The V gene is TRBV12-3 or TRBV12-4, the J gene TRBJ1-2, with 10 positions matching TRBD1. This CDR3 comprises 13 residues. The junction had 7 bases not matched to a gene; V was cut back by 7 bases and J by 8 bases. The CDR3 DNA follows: TGTGCCAGCAACCCGACAGGGGGCAGGGGCTACACCTTC. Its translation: CASNPTGGRGYTF.